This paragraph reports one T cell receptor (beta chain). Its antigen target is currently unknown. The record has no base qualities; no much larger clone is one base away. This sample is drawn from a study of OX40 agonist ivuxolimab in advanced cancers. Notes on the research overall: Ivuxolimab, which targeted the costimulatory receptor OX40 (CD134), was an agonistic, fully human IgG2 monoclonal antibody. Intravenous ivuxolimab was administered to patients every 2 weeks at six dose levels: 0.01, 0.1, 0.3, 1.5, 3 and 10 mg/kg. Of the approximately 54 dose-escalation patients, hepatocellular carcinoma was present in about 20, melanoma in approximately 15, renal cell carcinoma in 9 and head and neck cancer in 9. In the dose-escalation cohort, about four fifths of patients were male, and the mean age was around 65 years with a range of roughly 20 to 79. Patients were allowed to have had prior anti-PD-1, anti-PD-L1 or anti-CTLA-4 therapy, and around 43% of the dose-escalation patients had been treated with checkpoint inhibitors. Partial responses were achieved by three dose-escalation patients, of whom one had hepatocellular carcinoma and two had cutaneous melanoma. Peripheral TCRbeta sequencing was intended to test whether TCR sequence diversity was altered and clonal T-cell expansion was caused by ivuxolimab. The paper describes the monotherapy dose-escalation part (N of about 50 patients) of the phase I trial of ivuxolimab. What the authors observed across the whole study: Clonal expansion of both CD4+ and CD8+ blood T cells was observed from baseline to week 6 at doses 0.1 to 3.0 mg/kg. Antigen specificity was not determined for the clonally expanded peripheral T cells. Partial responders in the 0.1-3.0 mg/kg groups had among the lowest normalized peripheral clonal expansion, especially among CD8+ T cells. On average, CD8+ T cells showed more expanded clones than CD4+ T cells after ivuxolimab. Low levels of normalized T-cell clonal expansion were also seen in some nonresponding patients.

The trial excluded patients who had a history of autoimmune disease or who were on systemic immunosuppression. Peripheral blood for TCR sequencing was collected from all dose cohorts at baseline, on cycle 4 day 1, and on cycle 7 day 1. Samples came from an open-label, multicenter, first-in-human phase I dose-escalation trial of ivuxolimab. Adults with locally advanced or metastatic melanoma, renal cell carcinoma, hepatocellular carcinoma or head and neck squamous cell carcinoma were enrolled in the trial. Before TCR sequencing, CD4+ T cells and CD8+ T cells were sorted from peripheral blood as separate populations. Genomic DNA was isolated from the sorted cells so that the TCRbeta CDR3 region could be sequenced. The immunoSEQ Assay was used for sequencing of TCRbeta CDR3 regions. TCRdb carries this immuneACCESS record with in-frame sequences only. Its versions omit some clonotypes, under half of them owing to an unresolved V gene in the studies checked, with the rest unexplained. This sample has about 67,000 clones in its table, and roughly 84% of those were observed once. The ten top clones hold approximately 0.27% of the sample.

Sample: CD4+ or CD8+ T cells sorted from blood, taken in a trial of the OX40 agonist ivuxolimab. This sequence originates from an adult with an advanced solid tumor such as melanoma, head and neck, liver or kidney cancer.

The base sequence is TGTGCCAGCAGTCCGCGAGCAGGGAAAGAGGCCAAAAACATTCAGTACTTC. The resulting protein is CASSPRAGKEAKNIQYF. The rearrangement joined TRBV28 to TRBJ2-4; 5 matching bases give a weak D call of TRBD1. CDR1 and CDR2 are drawn from the germline V gene: MDHEN, SYDVKM. V lost 5 bases and J lost 1 base; the stretch between them is 18 bases long. The CDR3 sequence holds 17 residues, the cysteine and phenylalanine included. Of all the DNA, just the CDR3 is kept, 51 bases in frame from base 1.